This is a list of T cell receptor beta chains from one sample in a study of blood T cell repertoires in COVID-19. TCRdb's table, derived via immunoSEQ multiplex PCR, lists solely in-frame clones and lacks some. This table has about 280,000 clones, 85% appearing once. Material: PBMCs or T cells enriched from blood (not recorded which). The source is a woman in her forties or fifties who had recovered from COVID-19. The CDR3 runs from the conserved cysteine through the conserved F or W. Each record gives: D gene, clone size, J gene, V gene, CDR3 DNA, CDR3 protein. The D gene is left open where the match is weak. Only part of the rows carry a size: once, few, many, or a class if the clone is expanded.

>TRBD1|many|TRBJ1-5|TRBV4-1
TGCGCCAGCAGCCTAGAACAGGGGGCCTACAATCAGCCCCAGCATTTT
CASSLEQGAYNQPQHF
>TRBD2|-|TRBJ2-5|TRBV6-2/TRBV6-3
TGTGCCAGCAGTTCGGATTCCGCTAGCGGGATGAGGACCCAGTACTTC
CASSSDSASGMRTQYF
>-|-|TRBJ1-1|TRBV25-1
TGTGCCAGCAGTGGGAAATGGAGGACCCTTAACACTGAAGCTTTCTTT
CASSGKWRTLNTEAFF
>TRBD2|-|TRBJ2-2|TRBV2
TGTGCCAGCAGCCTGGGACTAGCGGGAGACTACACCGGGGAGCTGTTTTTT
CASSLGLAGDYTGELFF
>-|-|TRBJ2-6|TRBV5-4
TGTGCCAGCAGCTTTACCGGGACCAACGTCCTGACTTTC
CASSFTGTNVLTF
>TRBD1|-|TRBJ2-7|TRBV7-9
TGTGCCAGCAGCTCCCGGGACAGAATGAACTACGAGCAGTACTTC
CASSSRDRMNYEQYF
>TRBD2|-|TRBJ2-7|TRBV4-2
TGTGCCAGCAGCCAAGATTTAACTAGCGGCACCTACGAGCAGTACTTC
CASSQDLTSGTYEQYF
>TRBD1|-|TRBJ1-6|TRBV9
TGTGCCAGCAGCGCCGCGAAACAGGGGAATAATTCACCCCTCCACTTT
CASSAAKQGNNSPLHF
>TRBD1|-|TRBJ1-5|TRBV19
TGTGCCAGTCAGCGACAGGGGACGGAATGGACCCAGCATTTT
CASQRQGTEWTQHF
>-|-|TRBJ1-5|TRBV5-6
TGTGCCAGCAGCTATTCCCAGGGTATGGGCAATCAGCCCCAGCATTTT
CASSYSQGMGNQPQHF
>-|few|TRBJ1-1|TRBV19
TGTGCCAGTAGTATAGCAGGGTTTGAAACTGAAGCTTTCTTT
CASSIAGFETEAFF
>-|-|TRBJ2-7|TRBV2
TGTGCCAGCAGTGAAGAGGCGGGGCCCGGCGAGCAGTACTTC
CASSEEAGPGEQYF
>-|-|TRBJ1-1|TRBV4-2
TGTGCCAGCAGCCAAGACCTAAAGGTAATGGGAGAAGGAGCTTTCTTT
CASSQDLKVMGEGAFF
>-|-|TRBJ1-1|TRBV7-9
TGTGCCAGCAGCGCTACCACGGAGAGGAACACTGAAGCTTTCTTT
CASSATTERNTEAFF
>-|-|TRBJ1-2|TRBV18
TGTGCCAGCTCAGTAGGGGACTATGGCTACACCTTC
CASSVGDYGYTF
>TRBD1|few|TRBJ1-1|TRBV19
TGTGCCAGTAGTAGACAGGGTATGAACACTGAAGCTTTCTTT
CASSRQGMNTEAFF
>-|-|TRBJ1-2|TRBV19
TGTGCCAGTAGCTTCCGGGAGGGAGGCTACACCTTC
CASSFREGGYTF
>-|-|TRBJ2-1|TRBV4-2
TGTGCCAGCAGCCAAGATCTCGATCCGGATGAGCAGTTCTTC
CASSQDLDPDEQFF
>TRBD1|once|TRBJ1-2|TRBV19
TGTGCCAGTAGTCCAGGGACAGGGGTGCCCTATGGCTACACCTTC
CASSPGTGVPYGYTF